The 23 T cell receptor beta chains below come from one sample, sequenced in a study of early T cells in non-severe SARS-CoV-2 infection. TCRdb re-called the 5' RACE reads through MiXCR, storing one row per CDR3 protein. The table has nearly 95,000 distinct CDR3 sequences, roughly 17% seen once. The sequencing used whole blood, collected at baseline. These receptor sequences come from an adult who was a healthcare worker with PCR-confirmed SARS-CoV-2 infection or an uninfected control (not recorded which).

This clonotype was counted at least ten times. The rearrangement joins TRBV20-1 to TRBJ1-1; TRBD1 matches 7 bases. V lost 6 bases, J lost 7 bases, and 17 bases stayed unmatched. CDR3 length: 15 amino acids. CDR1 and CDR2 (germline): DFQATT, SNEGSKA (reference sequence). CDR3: CSALPFWDSDIEAFF. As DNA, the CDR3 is TGCAGTGCCCTACCTTTTTGGGACAGCGACATTGAAGCTTTCTTT.

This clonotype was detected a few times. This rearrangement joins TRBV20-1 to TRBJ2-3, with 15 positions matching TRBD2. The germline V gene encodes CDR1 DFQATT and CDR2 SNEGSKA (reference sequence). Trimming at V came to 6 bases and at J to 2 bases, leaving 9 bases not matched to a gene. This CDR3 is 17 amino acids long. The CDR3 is CSAHSGTSGRNTDTQYF. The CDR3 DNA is TGCAGTGCACACTCTGGGACTAGCGGGAGGAACACAGATACGCAGTATTTT.

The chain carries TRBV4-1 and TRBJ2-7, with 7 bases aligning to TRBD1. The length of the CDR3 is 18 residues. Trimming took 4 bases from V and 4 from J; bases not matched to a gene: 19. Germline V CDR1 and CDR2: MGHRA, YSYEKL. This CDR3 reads CASSREPPRTGRWYEQYF. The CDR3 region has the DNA TGCGCCAGCAGCCGAGAGCCGCCGCGGACAGGCCGGTGGTACGAGCAGTACTTC.

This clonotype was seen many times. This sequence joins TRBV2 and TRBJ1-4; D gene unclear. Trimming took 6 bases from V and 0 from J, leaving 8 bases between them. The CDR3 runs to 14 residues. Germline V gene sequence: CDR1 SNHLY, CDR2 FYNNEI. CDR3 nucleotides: TGTGCCAGCAGGCTCCGAGCAACTAATGAAAAACTGTTTTTT. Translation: CASRLRATNEKLFF.

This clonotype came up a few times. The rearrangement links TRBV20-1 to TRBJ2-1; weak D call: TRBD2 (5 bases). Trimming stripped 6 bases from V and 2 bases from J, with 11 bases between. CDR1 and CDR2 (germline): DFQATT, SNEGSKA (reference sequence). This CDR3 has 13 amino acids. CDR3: CSAPGAAYNEQFF. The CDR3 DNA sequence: TGCAGTGCCCCTGGAGCGGCCTACAATGAGCAGTTCTTC.

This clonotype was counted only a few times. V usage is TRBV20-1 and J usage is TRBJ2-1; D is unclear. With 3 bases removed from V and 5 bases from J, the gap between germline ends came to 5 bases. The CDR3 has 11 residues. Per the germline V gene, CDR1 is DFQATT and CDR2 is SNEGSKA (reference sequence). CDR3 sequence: CSASWDNEQFF. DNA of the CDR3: TGCAGTGCTAGTTGGGACAATGAGCAGTTCTTC.

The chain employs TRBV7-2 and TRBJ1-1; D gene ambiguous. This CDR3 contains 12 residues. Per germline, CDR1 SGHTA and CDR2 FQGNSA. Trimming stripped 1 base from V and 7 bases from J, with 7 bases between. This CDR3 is CASSLEVGEAFF. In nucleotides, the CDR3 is TGTGCCAGCAGCTTAGAGGTGGGTGAAGCTTTCTTT.

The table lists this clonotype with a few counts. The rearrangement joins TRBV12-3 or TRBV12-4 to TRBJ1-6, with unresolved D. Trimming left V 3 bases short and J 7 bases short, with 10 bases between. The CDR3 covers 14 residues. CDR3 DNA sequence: TGTGCCAGCAGTTTTTATCCGGGAAATTCACCCCTCCACTTT. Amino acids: CASSFYPGNSPLHF.

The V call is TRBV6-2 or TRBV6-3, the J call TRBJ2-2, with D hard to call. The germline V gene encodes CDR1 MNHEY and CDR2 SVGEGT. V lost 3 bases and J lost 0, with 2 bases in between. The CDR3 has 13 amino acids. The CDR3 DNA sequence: TGTGCCAGCAGTTATCCGAACACCGGGGAGCTGTTTTTT. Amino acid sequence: CASSYPNTGELFF.

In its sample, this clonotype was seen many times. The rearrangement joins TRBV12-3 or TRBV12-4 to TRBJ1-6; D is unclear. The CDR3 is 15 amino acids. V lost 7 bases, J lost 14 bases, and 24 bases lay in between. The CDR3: CASTPLLGSPSALHF. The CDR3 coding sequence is TGTGCCAGCACCCCACTGCTGGGAAGCCCGAGCGCCCTCCACTTT.

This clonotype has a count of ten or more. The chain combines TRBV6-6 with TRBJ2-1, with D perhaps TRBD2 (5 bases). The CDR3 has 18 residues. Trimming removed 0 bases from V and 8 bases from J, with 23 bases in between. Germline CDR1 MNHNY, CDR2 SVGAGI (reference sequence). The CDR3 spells CASSYSIERISEIDEQFF. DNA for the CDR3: TGTGCCAGCAGTTACTCGATTGAGCGGATATCGGAGATCGATGAGCAGTTCTTC.

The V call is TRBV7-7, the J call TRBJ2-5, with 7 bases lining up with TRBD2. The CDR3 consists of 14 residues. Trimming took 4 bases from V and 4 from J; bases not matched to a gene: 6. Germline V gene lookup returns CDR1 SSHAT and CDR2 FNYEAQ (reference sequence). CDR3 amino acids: CASSSTTGGETQYF. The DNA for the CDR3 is TGTGCCAGCAGCTCCACCACGGGGGGAGAGACCCAGTACTTC.

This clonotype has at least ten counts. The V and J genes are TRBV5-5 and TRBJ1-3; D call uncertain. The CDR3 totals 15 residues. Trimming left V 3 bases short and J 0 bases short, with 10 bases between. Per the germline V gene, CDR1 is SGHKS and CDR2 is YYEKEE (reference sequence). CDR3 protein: CASSSIQYSGNTIYF. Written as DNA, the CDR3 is TGTGCCAGCAGCTCGATACAGTACTCTGGAAACACCATATATTTT.

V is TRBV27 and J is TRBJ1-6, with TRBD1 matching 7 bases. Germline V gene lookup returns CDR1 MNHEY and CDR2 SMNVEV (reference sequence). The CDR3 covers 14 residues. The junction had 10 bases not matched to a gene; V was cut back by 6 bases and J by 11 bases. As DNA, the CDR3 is TGTGCCAGCAGAAATACAGGGGACCTTCCACCCCTCCACTTT. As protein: CASRNTGDLPPLHF.

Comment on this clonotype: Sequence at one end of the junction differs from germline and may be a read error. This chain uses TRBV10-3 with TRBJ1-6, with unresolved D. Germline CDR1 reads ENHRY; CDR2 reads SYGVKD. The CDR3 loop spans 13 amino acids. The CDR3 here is CVIKGSNNSPLHF. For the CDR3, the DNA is TGTGTCATCAAGGGCAGCAATAATTCACCCCTCCACTTT.

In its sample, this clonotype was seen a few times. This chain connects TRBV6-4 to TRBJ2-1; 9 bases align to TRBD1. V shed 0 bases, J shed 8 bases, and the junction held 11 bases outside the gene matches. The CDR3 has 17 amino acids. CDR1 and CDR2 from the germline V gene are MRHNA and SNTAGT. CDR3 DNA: TGTGCCAGCAGTGACTCCCCGGGACAGGGAGTTAGCGATGAGCAGTTCTTC. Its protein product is CASSDSPGQGVSDEQFF.

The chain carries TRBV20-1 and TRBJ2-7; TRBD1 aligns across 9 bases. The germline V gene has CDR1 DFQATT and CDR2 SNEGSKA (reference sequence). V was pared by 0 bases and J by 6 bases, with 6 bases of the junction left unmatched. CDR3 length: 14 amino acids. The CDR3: CSARDPGQGAEQYF. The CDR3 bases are TGCAGTGCTAGAGACCCGGGACAGGGTGCCGAGCAGTACTTC.

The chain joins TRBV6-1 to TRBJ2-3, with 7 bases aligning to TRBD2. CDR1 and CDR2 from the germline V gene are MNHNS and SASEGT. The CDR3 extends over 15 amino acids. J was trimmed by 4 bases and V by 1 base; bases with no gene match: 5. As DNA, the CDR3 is TGTGCCAGCAGTGAAGTGGCGGGAGAAGCAGATACGCAGTATTTT. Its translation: CASSEVAGEADTQYF.

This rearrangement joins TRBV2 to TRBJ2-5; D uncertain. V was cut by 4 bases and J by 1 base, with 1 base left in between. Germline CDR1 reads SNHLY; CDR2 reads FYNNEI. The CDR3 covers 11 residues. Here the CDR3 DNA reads TGTGCCAGCAGTGTCCAAGAGACCCAGTACTTC. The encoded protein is CASSVQETQYF.

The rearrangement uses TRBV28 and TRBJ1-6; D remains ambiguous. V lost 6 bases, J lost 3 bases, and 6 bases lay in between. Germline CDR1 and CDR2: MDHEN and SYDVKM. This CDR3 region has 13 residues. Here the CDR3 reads CASRTHYNSPLHF. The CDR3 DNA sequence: TGTGCCAGCAGGACACACTATAATTCACCCCTCCACTTT.

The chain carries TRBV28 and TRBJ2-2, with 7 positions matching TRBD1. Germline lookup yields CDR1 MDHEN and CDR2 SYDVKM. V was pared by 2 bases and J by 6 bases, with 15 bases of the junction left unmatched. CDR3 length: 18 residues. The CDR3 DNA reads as TGTGCCAGCAGTTTAGCTACCTCAGGACAGGCAAAGGCCGGGGAGCTGTTTTTT. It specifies CASSLATSGQAKAGELFF.

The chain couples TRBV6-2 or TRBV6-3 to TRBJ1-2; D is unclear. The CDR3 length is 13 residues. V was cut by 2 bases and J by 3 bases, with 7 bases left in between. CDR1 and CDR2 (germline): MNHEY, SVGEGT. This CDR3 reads CASSYEAYYGYTF. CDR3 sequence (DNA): TGTGCCAGCAGTTACGAGGCCTACTATGGCTACACCTTC.

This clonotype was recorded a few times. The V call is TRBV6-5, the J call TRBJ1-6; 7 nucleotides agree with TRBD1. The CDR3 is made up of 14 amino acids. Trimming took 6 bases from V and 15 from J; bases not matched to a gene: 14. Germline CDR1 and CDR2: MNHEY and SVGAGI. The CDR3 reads CASRRGTDLIVLHF. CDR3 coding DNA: TGTGCCAGCAGACGAGGGACAGACCTAATCGTCCTCCACTTT.